The entry that follows covers one TCR beta chain sequence. These data belong to a study of yellow fever vaccine responses in identical twins. Each CDR3 protein gets one entry after TCRdb re-called the RT-PCR reads with MiXCR. The sample holds around 20,000 distinct CDR3 sequences, roughly 70% seen once. The CDR3 is 16 residues long. Germline CDR1 and CDR2: KGHSH and LQKENI. V shed 3 bases and J 10 bases; nucleotides not matched to a gene: 13. The rearrangement uses TRBV18 and TRBJ2-1, with 9 bases lining up with TRBD2. The specimen was T cells from blood (PBMCs), unsorted or a sorted subset (not recorded which), collected before or after yellow fever vaccination (not recorded which). The source is a woman under 30 who received the yellow fever vaccine. As DNA, the CDR3 is TGTGCCAGCTCACCTCCGGTGGGCGGGGGGGCCTTGGAGCAGTTCTTC. Residues: CASSPPVGGGALEQFF. The variable domain in full, with the rest retrieved from reference TRBV18 and TRBJ2-1, is NAGVMQNPRHLVRRRGQEARLRCSPMKGHSHVYWYRQLPEEGLKFMVYLQKENIIDESGMPKERFSAEFPKEGPSILRIQQVVRGDSAAYFCASSPPVGGGALEQFFGPGTRLTVL.